This TCR beta chain stems from a study of Tregs in tolerant kidney transplant recipients. Study-level points and caveats: Tregs expanded with activated donor B cells seemed most donor-specific. Biological reproducibility was not directly addressed, but technical replication error appeared minimal.

The CDR3 is 14 amino acids. Per germline, CDR1 KGHSH and CDR2 LQKENI. Mixed chimerism was transient after nonmyeloablative marrow transplants from related graft donors. CD4+CD25+CD127- Tregs, CD4+CD25- non-Tregs, CD4 and CD8 cells were sorted. As to this clone: The antigen remains undetermined.

This table comes from immunoSEQ multiplex PCR, and its TCRdb copy is limited to in-frame clones, with some not included. The sample records roughly 52,000 clones, about 90% being singletons. This material consisted of CD8+ T cells from blood (PBMCs), taken 24 months after the transplant. The TCR comes from a human patient who received a combined kidney and bone marrow transplant. Some T cells may be transferred from the graft donor. The rearrangement joins TRBV18 to TRBJ2-5; 10 bases are a match to TRBD2. The J call may be mistaken, given a closer DNA end match to TRBJ2-7. Here the CDR3 reads CASSLAGGGYEQYF. The DNA for the CDR3 is TGTGCCAGCTCACTAGCGGGAGGAGGCTACGAGCAGTACTTC.